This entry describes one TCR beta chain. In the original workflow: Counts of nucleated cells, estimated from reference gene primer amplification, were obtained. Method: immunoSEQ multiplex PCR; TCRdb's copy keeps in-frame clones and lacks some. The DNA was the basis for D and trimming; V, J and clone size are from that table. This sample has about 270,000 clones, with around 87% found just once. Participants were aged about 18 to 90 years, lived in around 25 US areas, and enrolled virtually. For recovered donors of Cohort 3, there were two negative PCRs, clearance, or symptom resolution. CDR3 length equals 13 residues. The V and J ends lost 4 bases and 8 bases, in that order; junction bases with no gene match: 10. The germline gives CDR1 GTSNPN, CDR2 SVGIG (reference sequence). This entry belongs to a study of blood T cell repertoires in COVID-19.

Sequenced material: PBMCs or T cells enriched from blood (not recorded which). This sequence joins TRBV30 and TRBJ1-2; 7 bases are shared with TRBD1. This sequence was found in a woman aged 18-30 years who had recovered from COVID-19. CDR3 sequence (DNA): TGTGCCTGGACTAGGGGGCGCCTATTCGGCTACACCTTC. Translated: CAWTRGRLFGYTF.